The 25 T cell receptor beta chains given below trace back to one sample, sequenced in a study of CD8 T cells in ankylosing spondylitis. Findings and limits, study-wide: Several highly homologous variants made up a TCR beta motif, and this motif appeared characteristic of ankylosing spondylitis blood.

These receptors are not linked to any known antigen. TCRdb called the 5' RACE reads again in MiXCR, with one record for every CDR3 protein. The table includes more than 400,000 distinct CDR3 sequences, about 5.2% detected once. Input material: blood, either unsorted or a sorted T cell fraction (not recorded which). These receptors were collected from a male donor with ankylosing spondylitis.

This clonotype was seen ten or more times. The V and J genes are TRBV5-1 and TRBJ2-1, with D perhaps matching TRBD1 (5 bases). The ends were cut back, 2 bases at V and 3 bases at J, with 15 bases in the middle. The CDR3 runs 16 residues. Germline lookup yields CDR1 SGHRS and CDR2 YFSETQ. DNA for the CDR3: TGCGCCAGCAGCTTAGGTATGGGCAGGGACTACAATGAGCAGTTCTTC. This translates into CASSLGMGRDYNEQFF.

This clonotype was counted ten times or more. The CDR3 is CASSERGQTRTTGELFF. CDR3 bases: TGTGCCAGCAGCGAACGCGGACAGACAAGAACCACCGGGGAGCTGTTTTTT. The chain combines TRBV9 with TRBJ2-2, with D perhaps TRBD1 (6 bases). This CDR3 region has 17 residues. The germline V and J ends were trimmed by 3 bases and 4 bases, with 19 bases remaining between them. Germline CDR1 is SGDLS and CDR2 is YYNGEE.

This clonotype has ten or more counts. The V gene is TRBV20-1, the J gene TRBJ2-2; TRBD2 matches at 12 bases. V lost 1 base and J lost 4; bases outside the gene matches: 4. Germline lookup yields CDR1 DFQATT and CDR2 SNEGSKA (reference sequence). The CDR3 loop spans 16 amino acids. CDR3 protein: CSARAQTSGSTGELFF. In DNA, the CDR3 is TGCAGTGCTAGAGCCCAGACTAGCGGGAGCACCGGGGAGCTGTTTTTT.

In this sample, this clonotype turned up many times. V usage is TRBV20-1 and J usage is TRBJ2-3, with no clear D. V was trimmed by 4 bases and J by 9 bases, leaving 11 bases between them. CDR3 length equals 11 residues. CDR1 and CDR2 from the germline V gene are DFQATT and SNEGSKA (reference sequence). In DNA, the CDR3 is TGCAGTGCTATTCCCTTAGAGACGCAGTATTTT. Its translation is CSAIPLETQYF.

This clonotype was counted ten times or more. The DNA for the CDR3 is TGTGCCAGCAGTTTTCGGTTCTCATCCTACGAGCAGTACTTC. Its protein product is CASSFRFSSYEQYF. J is TRBJ2-7 and V is TRBV6-2 or TRBV6-3, with no clear D. CDR3 length equals 14 residues. Germline V gene data show CDR1 as MNHEY and CDR2 as SVGEGT. Deletions cut 4 bases from V and 1 base from J, with 11 bases between.

This clonotype showed up many times. The V call is TRBV6-5, the J call TRBJ2-3; the match to TRBD2 covers 9 bases. The CDR3 is 18 residues long. CDR1 and CDR2 from the germline V gene are MNHEY and SVGAGI. V lost 2 bases, J lost 3 bases, and 12 bases stayed unmatched. CDR3 coding DNA: TGTGCCAGCAGTTACCCAATGAGACTAGCGGTAGATACAGATACGCAGTATTTT. It yields the protein CASSYPMRLAVDTDTQYF.

Many counts were recorded for this clonotype. This chain connects TRBV6-1 to TRBJ1-1, with a weak D call TRBD1 (5 bases). Trimming shortened V by 6 bases and J by 3 bases, and 14 bases separated the two germline ends. The CDR3 consists of 14 residues. CDR1 and CDR2 from the germline V gene are MNHNS and SASEGT. CDR3 nucleotides: TGTGCCAGCAGCCGACTCGGGGCGCACACTGAAGCTTTCTTT. It translates to CASSRLGAHTEAFF.

This clonotype was found a few times. This chain joins TRBV12-3 or TRBV12-4 and TRBJ2-3, with a tentative D call TRBD1 (5 bases). The V end lost 1 base, the J end lost 4 bases, and 9 bases lay between the germline ends. The CDR3 runs to 14 residues. The CDR3 spells CASSLVQGADTQYF. Written as DNA, the CDR3 is TGTGCCAGCAGTTTAGTCCAGGGTGCAGATACGCAGTATTTT.

A remark on this clonotype: A read error may be the cause here, since a much bigger clone is one base away. This chain connects TRBV6-1 to TRBJ1-3; D unclear. CDR1 MNHNS and CDR2 SASEGT come from the germline V gene. The CDR3 loop spans 14 amino acids. The V gene lost 7 bases and the J gene lost 2 bases, with 12 bases spanning the gap. CDR3 protein: CASMDRSTGNTIYF. Here the CDR3 DNA reads TGTGCCAGCATGGACCGAAGCACTGGAAACACCATATATTTT.

There are a few counts of this clonotype. The chain has TRBV5-1 and TRBJ2-2; D gene uncertain. V was trimmed by 4 bases and J by 3 bases, leaving 13 bases between them. Germline V gene sequence: CDR1 SGHRS, CDR2 YFSETQ. This CDR3 contains 15 residues. The chain's CDR3 is CASSVAVDYTGELFF. CDR3 nucleotide sequence: TGCGCCAGCAGCGTGGCCGTTGACTACACCGGGGAGCTGTTTTTT. Full variable domain (outside the CDR3, taken from reference TRBV5-1 and TRBJ2-2): KAGVTQTPRYLIKTRGQQVTLSCSPISGHRSVSWYQQTPGQGLQFLFEYFSETQRNKGNFPGRFSGRQFSNSRSEMNVSTLELGDSALYLCASSVAVDYTGELFFGEGSRLTVL.

The sample holds many counts of this clonotype. The chain employs TRBV20-1 and TRBJ1-1; perhaps TRBD1 as D (6 bases). Looked up from germline, CDR1 is DFQATT and CDR2 is SNEGSKA (reference sequence). V shed 5 bases and J shed 0 bases, with 13 bases lying between them. The CDR3 covers 14 residues. The CDR3 protein is CSASRQALNTEAFF. The CDR3 region has the DNA TGCAGTGCTTCCAGACAGGCGTTGAACACTGAAGCTTTCTTT.

In this sample, this clonotype turned up many times. The chain joins TRBV15 to TRBJ2-7; 9 bases fit TRBD1. The CDR3 consists of 15 residues. CDR1 LNHNV and CDR2 YYDKDF come from the germline V gene (reference sequence). The ends lost 0 bases at V and 2 bases at J; junction bases unmatched: 2. The CDR3 is CATSRETGGPYEQYF. The CDR3, as DNA: TGTGCCACCAGCAGAGAAACAGGGGGCCCCTACGAGCAGTACTTC.

This clonotype was detected ten times or more. V usage is TRBV20-1 and J usage is TRBJ2-1; tentatively, D is TRBD1 or TRBD2 (6 bases each). V lost 6 bases and J lost 1, with 10 bases in between. Germline CDR1 is DFQATT and CDR2 is SNEGSKA (reference sequence). This CDR3 comprises 13 residues. The CDR3 nucleotides are TGCAGTGCACTAGGGGGGTCCTACAATGAGCAGTTCTTC. This codes for CSALGGSYNEQFF.

This clonotype appeared many times. The chain employs TRBV27 and TRBJ2-3; D uncertain. V gave up 8 bases and J gave up 3 bases, with 18 bases separating them. CDR3 size: 15 residues. Germline lookup yields CDR1 MNHEY and CDR2 SMNVEV (reference sequence). This chain's CDR3 is CASQLSWLETDTQYF. The DNA of the CDR3 is TGTGCCAGCCAACTGAGCTGGTTGGAGACAGATACGCAGTATTTT.

The gene calls are TRBV28 and TRBJ2-7, with 7 bases identical to TRBD2. Germline lookup yields CDR1 MDHEN and CDR2 SYDVKM. CDR3 length equals 14 residues. J lost 5 bases, V lost 10 bases, and 14 bases had no gene match. CDR3: CATVGGAGKNEQYF. In nucleotides, the CDR3 is TGTGCCACCGTCGGTGGAGCGGGAAAAAACGAGCAGTACTTC.

Many counts were recorded for this clonotype. The gene calls are TRBV5-1 and TRBJ2-2; D call uncertain. V was clipped by 2 bases and J by 6 bases, with 23 bases between them. CDR3 length: 18 amino acids. The germline CDR1 and CDR2 sequences are SGHRS and YFSETQ. CDR3 region: CASSLSGPASTTSGELFF. The CDR3 DNA follows: TGCGCCAGCAGCTTAAGTGGGCCCGCGTCTACGACGTCCGGGGAGCTGTTTTTT.

This clonotype was detected ten times or more. The rearrangement links TRBV20-1 to TRBJ2-1; TRBD2 aligns across 12 bases. This CDR3 is 16 amino acids long. V dropped 0 bases and J dropped 4; count of bases not matched to a gene: 4. Germline values: CDR1 DFQATT, CDR2 SNEGSKA (reference sequence). In DNA form, the CDR3 reads TGCAGTGCTAGAGATCCCACTAGCGGGGGGTACAATGAGCAGTTCTTC. It codes for CSARDPTSGGYNEQFF.

The V gene is TRBV7-6, the J gene TRBJ1-2; D not resolved. This CDR3 has 14 residues. V was trimmed by 1 base and J by 5 bases, leaving 11 bases between them. Per germline, CDR1 SGHVS and CDR2 FNYEAQ. The CDR3 DNA reads TGTGCCAGCAGCTTAGATGATACAGCTTATGGCTACACCTTC. It encodes CASSLDDTAYGYTF.

This clonotype was counted a few times. This rearrangement joins TRBV20-1 to TRBJ2-1; D may be TRBD1 or TRBD2 (5 bases each). With 6 bases removed from V and 1 base from J, the gap between germline ends came to 19 bases. The CDR3 runs 16 residues. The V gene's germline CDR1 is DFQATT and CDR2 SNEGSKA (reference sequence). Here the CDR3 reads CSATGTGLGSYNEQFF. For the CDR3, the DNA is TGCAGTGCGACCGGAACGGGGCTTGGGTCCTACAATGAGCAGTTCTTC.

In its sample, this clonotype was seen many times. The rearrangement joins TRBV10-3 to TRBJ1-1; D gene unclear. Trimming removed 5 bases at V and 3 bases at J, with 13 bases between. Germline loops: CDR1 ENHRY, CDR2 SYGVKD. The CDR3 covers 14 residues. In DNA, the CDR3 is TGTGCCATCAGTTCTTCGAGGGCGGACACTGAAGCTTTCTTT. It encodes CAISSSRADTEAFF.

A few counts support this clonotype. The chain joins TRBV7-8 to TRBJ2-3; 8 bases map to TRBD1. From germline, CDR1 is SGHVS and CDR2 FQNEAQ. CDR3 length equals 16 residues. V shed 5 bases, J shed 1 base, and the junction held 8 bases outside the gene matches. CDR3 residues: CASSPRWTGRTDTQYF. Here the CDR3 DNA reads TGTGCCAGCAGCCCGCGGTGGACAGGGCGCACAGATACGCAGTATTTT.

This chain connects TRBV4-3 to TRBJ2-7; D perhaps matches TRBD1 (6 bases). The CDR3 is 15 amino acids. Trimming removed 1 base from V and 0 bases from J, with 10 bases in between. Germline V gene data show CDR1 as LGHNA and CDR2 as YSLEER. The CDR3 coding sequence is TGCGCCAGCAGCCAAGGGCCGGACAGCTCCTACGAGCAGTACTTC. It encodes CASSQGPDSSYEQYF.

This clonotype was detected many times. The chain is built from TRBV6-1 and TRBJ2-7; no definite D call. This CDR3 is built from 11 residues. The V end was cut by 2 bases, the J end by 3 bases, with 2 bases between. Germline CDR1 is MNHNS and CDR2 is SASEGT. The DNA for the CDR3 is TGTGCCAGCAGTGAATTCTACGAGCAGTACTTC. Translating gives CASSEFYEQYF.

This clonotype was detected ten times or more. The genes are TRBV20-1 and TRBJ1-4, with TRBD1 as a possible D gene (5 bases). This CDR3 is built from 14 residues. Deletions cut 3 bases from V and 10 bases from J, with 18 bases between. Germline loops: CDR1 DFQATT, CDR2 SNEGSKA (reference sequence). CDR3 coding DNA: TGCAGTGCTAGTCCCTCGGGCGGGACCGGAAAACTGTTTTTT. It codes for CSASPSGGTGKLFF.

The rearrangement uses TRBV6-2 or TRBV6-3 and TRBJ1-1; D is undetermined. Germline V CDR1 and CDR2: MNHEY, SVGEGT. Trimming took 6 bases from V and 2 from J, leaving 7 bases between them. CDR3 length: 12 residues. The CDR3 bases are TGTGCCAGCAGGGACCCTAACACTGAAGCTTTCTTT. Protein sequence: CASRDPNTEAFF.